The entry below describes one T cell receptor beta chain. Seattle-derived patients entered the study during active infection and were followed longitudinally. V lost 7 bases and J lost 5; bases outside the gene matches: 6. The CDR3 is 14 amino acids. Per germline, CDR1 SNHLY and CDR2 FYNNEI. The source of the sample is a study of blood T cell repertoires in COVID-19. Across the study: Acute and convalescent COVID-19 samples came from the United States, Italy and Spain.

Under the authors' procedure: Nucleated cell number was recorded as an estimate derived from reference gene primer amplification. Measured with immunoSEQ multiplex PCR; TCRdb has only the in-frame clones, and not every one. D and trimming come from the DNA, and the V and J calls and clone size come from that table. Of roughly 75,000 clones in the sample, 75% to 85% were seen once. The source material was peripheral blood. J is TRBJ2-1 and V is TRBV2, with 9 nucleotides matching TRBD2. This TCR derives from a man aged 50 to 60 with COVID-19, enrolled during active disease. As DNA, the CDR3 is TGTGCCAGCAAGGAGACTAGCGGCAACAATGAGCAGTTCTTC. This sequence encodes CASKETSGNNEQFF.